The clone carrying this TCR beta chain was detected only a few times. This sample was taken from a study of cytomegalovirus exposure and HLA in healthy donors. PCR used 60 Vbeta primers and 13 Jbeta primers. TCRdb's copy holds only in-frame clones and misses some; the assay was immunoSEQ multiplex PCR. Of 100,000 to 120,000 clones in the sample, over 60% are singletons; the top ten hold 1% to 1.5%. Trimming removed 2 bases from V and 4 bases from J, with 6 bases in between. The germline gives CDR1 MNHEY, CDR2 SVGAGI. The CDR3 length is 14 residues. The source of this sequence is a woman aged 25 to 39 in good health and CMV-seronegative. This chain joins TRBV6-5 and TRBJ1-6, with a possible D match to TRBD1 (6 bases). Sample: PBMCs. The CDR3 loop reads CASSYQGYNSPLHF. The CDR3 DNA reads TGTGCCAGCAGTTACCAGGGGTATAATTCACCCCTCCACTTT.